Shown below are 16 T cell receptor beta chains from a single sample sequenced in a study of T cell responses to AZD1222 COVID-19 vaccine. Produced via immunoSEQ multiplex PCR; TCRdb's table is partial and in-frame only. The sample contains more than 110,000 clones, 80% to 95% of which appear only once. The source was peripheral blood, collected on day 0 of AZD1222 vaccination. These TCRs come from an adult in good health.

The chain recombines TRBV12-3 or TRBV12-4 with TRBJ1-1; no clear D gene. This CDR3 spans 13 amino acids. Trimming stripped 1 base from V and 4 bases from J, with 7 bases between. Here the CDR3 reads CASSLGGGTEAFF. DNA of the CDR3: TGTGCCAGCAGTTTAGGGGGAGGCACTGAAGCTTTCTTT.

The V call is TRBV5-1, the J call TRBJ2-7; perhaps TRBD2 as D (5 bases). CDR1 and CDR2 (germline): SGHRS, YFSETQ. This CDR3 spans 14 amino acids. V was pared by 1 base and J by 0 bases, with 8 bases between. As DNA, the CDR3 is TGCGCCAGCAGCTTGCAGCGGAGCTCCTACGAGCAGTACTTC. This codes for CASSLQRSSYEQYF.

The chain has TRBV6-5 and TRBJ1-2; D remains unclear. Germline CDR1 is MNHEY and CDR2 is SVGAGI. This CDR3 is 13 amino acids long. V was shortened by 7 bases and J by 7 bases, with 16 bases between the two germline ends. CDR3 protein: CASKIPSGGGYTF. CDR3 in DNA: TGTGCCAGCAAAATCCCCTCAGGAGGTGGCTACACCTTC.

The CDR3 sequence: CASSIRLGPIDTDTQYF. In DNA form, the CDR3 reads TGTGCCAGTAGTATACGACTAGGGCCGATAGACACAGATACGCAGTATTTT. The chain combines TRBV19 with TRBJ2-3; D is possibly TRBD2 (6 bases). This CDR3 region has 17 residues. Trimming stripped 2 bases from V and 2 bases from J, with 17 bases between. CDR1 LNHDA and CDR2 SQIVND come from the germline V gene (reference sequence).

The chain carries TRBV19 and TRBJ1-3; 7 bases line up with TRBD1. Germline CDR1 reads LNHDA; CDR2 reads SQIVND (reference sequence). The CDR3 is 16 residues long. V lost 0 bases and J lost 1; bases outside the gene matches: 3. CDR3 coding DNA: TGTGCCAGTAGTATAGATGCGACAGGGTCTGGAAACACCATATATTTT. Translation: CASSIDATGSGNTIYF.

The V call is TRBV9, the J call TRBJ1-2; no clear D gene. CDR1 SGDLS and CDR2 YYNGEE come from the germline V gene. Trimming pared 4 bases from V and 8 bases from J, leaving 18 bases between. CDR3 length: 14 residues. For the CDR3, the DNA is TGTGCCAGCAGCAACGACGTGCGGGGATACGGCTACACCTTC. Protein sequence: CASSNDVRGYGYTF.

This rearrangement joins TRBV5-4 to TRBJ2-7, with 11 bases matching TRBD2. The J segment lost 3 bases and the V segment lost 4 bases, leaving 3 bases of the junction unmatched. Germline V gene data show CDR1 as SGHNT and CDR2 as YYREEE (reference sequence). The CDR3 runs to 14 residues. The CDR3 coding sequence is TGTGCCAGCAGCCCCGGACTAGCGGGCTACGAGCAGTACTTC. Protein sequence: CASSPGLAGYEQYF.

A single count supports this clone. The chain recombines TRBV6-5 with TRBJ2-7; D gene uncertain. Trimming left V 5 bases short and J 1 base short, with 15 bases between. Germline CDR1 reads MNHEY; CDR2 reads SVGAGI. The CDR3 consists of 15 residues. CDR3 amino acids: CASSPYQVRSYEQYF. The CDR3 DNA reads TGTGCCAGCAGTCCCTACCAGGTGAGGTCCTACGAGCAGTACTTC.

This rearrangement joins TRBV5-4 to TRBJ2-3; D remains ambiguous. The CDR3 has 14 amino acids. V lost 3 bases and J 2 bases, leaving 10 bases between the germline ends. Germline V gene sequence: CDR1 SGHNT, CDR2 YYREEE (reference sequence). CDR3 region: CASSSEAATDTQYF. CDR3 DNA: TGTGCCAGCAGCTCTGAGGCCGCCACAGATACGCAGTATTTT.

The CDR3 nucleotides are TGTGCCAGTAGTATGAGACAGGGGATGAACGAGCAGTACTTC. Protein sequence: CASSMRQGMNEQYF. This chain links TRBV19 with TRBJ2-7; 8 positions match TRBD1. The germline gives CDR1 LNHDA, CDR2 SQIVND (reference sequence). Trimming cost V 3 bases and J 5 bases; bases outside gene matches: 6. The CDR3 is 14 residues long.

The rearrangement links TRBV27 to TRBJ2-7; 7 nucleotides match TRBD1. V was pared by 5 bases and J by 5 bases, with 9 bases of the junction left unmatched. Germline loops: CDR1 MNHEY, CDR2 SMNVEV (reference sequence). This CDR3 has 14 amino acids. CDR3 residues: CASSQDRPRDEQYF. In nucleotides, the CDR3 is TGTGCCAGCAGTCAGGACAGGCCTAGGGACGAGCAGTACTTC.

This sequence joins TRBV9 and TRBJ1-1; D not certain. The CDR3 runs 13 residues. Trimming cost V 3 bases and J 0 bases, with 6 bases left between them. Germline V CDR1 and CDR2: SGDLS, YYNGEE. CDR3 DNA sequence: TGTGCCAGCAGCGAGGGCATGAACACTGAAGCTTTCTTT. Amino acid sequence: CASSEGMNTEAFF.

Written as DNA, the CDR3 is TGTGCCAGCAGTTTTCAGGATAACACTGAAGCTTTCTTT. It specifies CASSFQDNTEAFF. The chain has TRBV6-5 and TRBJ1-1; D not certain. The CDR3 extends over 13 amino acids. Trimming removed 4 bases from V and 2 bases from J, with 8 bases in between. Looked up from germline, CDR1 is MNHEY and CDR2 is SVGAGI.

The chain employs TRBV18 and TRBJ2-1, with 12 bases matching TRBD2. After removal of 3 bases from V and 3 bases from J, the junction contained 3 bases not matched to a gene. CDR1 KGHSH and CDR2 LQKENI come from the germline V gene. The length of the CDR3 is 16 residues. In DNA, the CDR3 is TGTGCCAGCTCACCGACTAGCGGGAGTGTCTACAATGAGCAGTTCTTC. The encoded protein is CASSPTSGSVYNEQFF.

The rearrangement uses TRBV11-2 and TRBJ2-2; possibly TRBD2 for D (6 bases). CDR3 length equals 15 residues. Germline loops: CDR1 SGHAT, CDR2 FQNNGV. Trimming removed 4 bases from V and 2 bases from J, with 11 bases in between. CDR3 coding DNA: TGTGCCAGCAGCTCCGGGACTTTAAACACCGGGGAGCTGTTTTTT. Translated: CASSSGTLNTGELFF.

The count of this clone is one. The genes are TRBV6-5 and TRBJ2-3, with D maybe TRBD2 (6 bases). V dropped 6 bases and J dropped 3 bases, with 16 bases sitting between them. CDR1 MNHEY and CDR2 SVGAGI come from the germline V gene. This CDR3 has 15 residues. CDR3 coding DNA: TGTGCCAGCAGAACCGGGACTTGGGGGACAGATACGCAGTATTTT. Translation gives CASRTGTWGTDTQYF.